Sequencing of this TCR beta chain was carried out in a study of blood T cells in healthy people across ages. The second PCR ran about 7 to 12 cycles with a sample-barcoded 5' primer and J-beta primers. Sequencing of every sample gave 2.5 million or more CDR3-containing paired-end reads. TCRdb fed the 5' RACE reads into MiXCR, producing one record per CDR3 protein. This table holds just over 1 million distinct CDR3 sequences, around 45% found once. General study results and limits: A roughly linear fall in TCR beta diversity per million T cells was seen with increasing age. Long-lived donors had more naive CD4+ cells and higher diversity than aged donors.

CDR3 length: 14 amino acids. CDR1 and CDR2 (germline): MNHEY, SVGAGI. V lost 2 bases to trimming and J lost 3 bases, with 11 bases between them. They isolated at least 7 million PBMCs from each sample. About this clonotype itself: Its antigen is unknown.

The chain recombines TRBV6-5 with TRBJ2-7; a weak D match, TRBD2 (5 bases). This TCR was sampled from a woman aged 55-70 years in good health. Sequencing was carried out using blood. The CDR3 bases are TGTGCCAGCAGTTACAAACCGGGGATCTACGAGCAGTACTTC. This translates into CASSYKPGIYEQYF.